This T cell receptor (beta chain) was captured by sequencing in a study of cytomegalovirus exposure and HLA in healthy donors. V lost 5 bases to trimming and J lost 4 bases, with 6 bases between them. Germline loops: CDR1 SNHLY, CDR2 FYNNEI. The CDR3 spans 11 residues. With 60 Vbeta and 13 Jbeta primers, the PCR was carried out. Only in-frame clones appear in the TCRdb table, and some are missing; sequencing was by immunoSEQ multiplex PCR. The data hold about 69,000 clones, with 60% to 85% observed a single time. This clone turned up a few times. The antigen is not known. Study findings and constraints: Later analysis identified 15,000 to 20,000 TCR beta sequences associated with HLA alleles, using a false discovery rate threshold of 0.05.

Sequencing used PBMCs. The chain couples TRBV2 to TRBJ2-7; D might be TRBD1 (5 bases). The clonotype was recovered from a man aged 18-30 years in good health and CMV-seronegative. CDR3 region: CASSYRYEQYF. CDR3 sequence (DNA): TGTGCCAGCAGTTACAGGTACGAGCAGTACTTC. The full variable domain, with the rest looked up from reference TRBV2 and TRBJ2-7, is EPEVTQTPSHQVTQMGQEVILRCVPISNHLYFYWYRQILGQKVEFLVSFYNNEISEKSEIFDDQFSVERPDGSNFTLKIRSTKLEDSAMYFCASSYRYEQYFGPGTRLTVT.